The 21 T cell receptor beta chains below were found in one sample sequenced in a study of T-cell memory formation after mild COVID-19. MiXCR, applied by TCRdb to the 5' RACE reads, yields one record per CDR3 protein. The table records over 120,000 distinct CDR3 sequences, 15% to 20% of them present only once. The sequenced sample consisted of PBMCs or a T cell subset sorted from them (not recorded which). The receptors shown here come from an adult woman who had mild COVID-19 (a few samples of this study predate the infection). Cell type and time point are not known.

This clonotype was counted between two and nine times. The J gene is TRBJ2-5, the V gene TRBV7-2, with 12 nucleotides matching TRBD2. The CDR3 runs 16 residues. Germline loops: CDR1 SGHTA, CDR2 FQGNSA. J was trimmed by 5 bases and V by 5 bases; bases with no gene match: 9. CDR3 DNA sequence: TGTGCCAGCAGCCCTTGGACTAGCGGGGTTCTTGAGACCCAGTACTTC. The encoded protein is CASSPWTSGVLETQYF.

This chain connects TRBV5-5 to TRBJ1-1; TRBD1 aligns across 9 bases. Losses at the gene ends were 5 bases for V and 5 bases for J; bases not matched to a gene: 13. The length of the CDR3 is 16 residues. Germline V gene lookup returns CDR1 SGHKS and CDR2 YYEKEE (reference sequence). Here the CDR3 DNA reads TGTGCCAGCAGTTATACTTCAGGGACAGGGAAGACTGAAGCTTTCTTT. Translation gives CASSYTSGTGKTEAFF.

V usage is TRBV28 and J usage is TRBJ2-5; the D call may be TRBD1 or TRBD2 (5 bases each). Trimming took off 4 bases at V and 7 bases at J, with 10 bases between the two ends. The CDR3 is 12 residues long. From germline, CDR1 is MDHEN and CDR2 SYDVKM. This CDR3 reads CASSSGSVTQYF. The CDR3, as DNA: TGTGCCAGCAGTTCAGGGAGCGTGACCCAGTACTTC. Combining the CDR3 with reference TRBV28 and TRBJ2-5 gives the whole variable domain DVKVTQSSRYLVKRTGEKVFLECVQDMDHENMFWYRQDPGLGLRLIYFSYDVKMKEKGDIPEGYSVSREKKERFSLILESASTNQTSMYLCASSSGSVTQYFGPGTRLLVL.

This chain links TRBV29-1 with TRBJ2-3; 7 nucleotides match TRBD2. J was trimmed by 4 bases and V by 3 bases; bases with no gene match: 7. Germline CDR1 reads SQVTM; CDR2 reads ANQGSEA. CDR3 length equals 14 residues. The CDR3 loop reads CSVDGGSSPDTQYF. CDR3 nucleotide sequence: TGCAGCGTTGACGGCGGGAGTAGTCCAGATACGCAGTATTTT.

This chain joins TRBV3-1 and TRBJ2-5; perhaps TRBD2 as D (5 bases). The germline CDR1 and CDR2 sequences are LGHDT and YNNKEL (reference sequence). The CDR3 contains 16 residues. V was cut by 4 bases and J by 1 base, with 16 bases left in between. CDR3 sequence reads: CASSRSGLNRQETQYF. In DNA, the CDR3 is TGTGCCAGCAGCCGCAGCGGACTGAACCGCCAAGAGACCCAGTACTTC.

The chain is built from TRBV6-2 or TRBV6-3 and TRBJ2-5; 7 bases are a match to TRBD2. V was clipped by 8 bases and J by 4 bases; unmatched bases: 7. Per germline, CDR1 MNHEY and CDR2 SVGEGT. This CDR3 has 13 amino acids. The CDR3 sequence: CASRPTGGETQYF. DNA of the CDR3: TGTGCCAGCCGCCCCACGGGGGGAGAGACCCAGTACTTC.

The J gene is TRBJ1-2, the V gene TRBV7-9; no reliable D call. Germline assignment: CDR1 SEHNR and CDR2 FQNEAQ (reference sequence). The CDR3 runs to 13 residues. V lost 7 bases to trimming and J lost 2 bases, with 11 bases between them. The CDR3 bases are TGTGCCAGCAACTCCGGGCGAAACTATGGCTACACCTTC. It specifies CASNSGRNYGYTF.

J is TRBJ1-5 and V is TRBV12-3 or TRBV12-4; D call uncertain. The CDR3 is 12 residues long. Trimming shortened V by 3 bases and J by 6 bases, and 6 bases separated the two germline ends. Here the CDR3 reads CASSLNSQPQHF. CDR3 sequence (DNA): TGTGCCAGCAGTTTGAATAGTCAGCCCCAGCATTTT.

The J gene is TRBJ1-1, the V gene TRBV29-1; D unclear. CDR1 and CDR2 from the germline V gene are SQVTM and ANQGSEA. Trimming stripped 0 bases from V and 0 bases from J, with 5 bases between. The length of the CDR3 is 13 residues. The CDR3 DNA reads as TGCAGCGTTGAAGATTCCCTGAACACTGAAGCTTTCTTT. Protein: CSVEDSLNTEAFF.

This clonotype came up many times. The J gene is TRBJ2-1, the V gene TRBV7-3; 8 positions match TRBD2. The J segment lost 7 bases and the V segment lost 2 bases, leaving 16 bases of the junction unmatched. CDR1 is SGHTA and CDR2 is FQGTGA in the germline V gene. The CDR3 has 18 amino acids. The CDR3 reads CASSLPHLSSGGANEQFF. The CDR3 nucleotides read TGTGCCAGCAGCTTACCCCATCTATCCAGCGGGGGTGCGAATGAGCAGTTCTTC.

The rearrangement links TRBV5-1 to TRBJ2-4; D gene unclear. The CDR3 is 14 residues long. CDR1 SGHRS and CDR2 YFSETQ come from the germline V gene. The V end was cut by 1 base, the J end by 2 bases, with 7 bases between. The DNA of the CDR3 is TGCGCCAGCAGCTTGACCGTCCCCAAAAACATTCAGTACTTC. Protein product: CASSLTVPKNIQYF.

DNA for the CDR3: TGTGCCAGCAGTTACGTAAGGTCCGGGACCAAAAGCACAGATACGCAGTATTTT. It codes for CASSYVRSGTKSTDTQYF. The rearrangement joins TRBV6-6 to TRBJ2-3; the D gene could be TRBD1 or TRBD2 (5 bases each). The V end was cut by 2 bases, the J end by 0 bases, with 18 bases between. Germline V lookup: CDR1 MNHNY, CDR2 SVGAGI (reference sequence). The CDR3 sequence is 18 residues long.

This clonotype has just a few counts. This chain uses TRBV5-1 with TRBJ2-6; D not certain. The CDR3 covers 17 residues. V was pared by 5 bases and J by 2 bases, with 17 bases between. Germline-derived CDR1 and CDR2 are SGHRS and YFSETQ. The CDR3 loop reads CASRLRVDGAGANVLTF. DNA for the CDR3: TGCGCCAGCAGACTCCGTGTTGATGGTGCTGGGGCCAACGTCCTGACTTTC.

This clonotype was counted many times. This chain joins TRBV10-3 and TRBJ2-7, with 8 bases that match TRBD1. This CDR3 comprises 16 residues. The V and J ends lost 0 bases and 0 bases, in that order; junction bases with no gene match: 4. Germline values: CDR1 ENHRY, CDR2 SYGVKD. The CDR3 DNA follows: TGTGCCATCAGTGAGTCCCAGGACAGGGACTCCTACGAGCAGTACTTC. Translated, it gives CAISESQDRDSYEQYF.

The CDR3 bases are TGCAGTGCTAGAGATCTCCCCCCGGATGGCTACACCTTC. Translation gives CSARDLPPDGYTF. V usage is TRBV20-1 and J usage is TRBJ1-2, with no clear D. V lost 0 bases, J lost 6 bases, and 11 bases lay in between. Per the germline V gene, CDR1 is DFQATT and CDR2 is SNEGSKA (reference sequence). The CDR3 has 13 residues.

The chain couples TRBV20-1 to TRBJ2-1; D tentatively reads TRBD1 or TRBD2 (5 bases each). The germline V and J ends were trimmed by 5 bases and 5 bases, with 13 bases remaining between them. This CDR3 spans 13 amino acids. The V gene's germline CDR1 is DFQATT and CDR2 SNEGSKA (reference sequence). For the CDR3, the DNA is TGCAGTGCTCCCCACCGGGACCACAATGAGCAGTTCTTC. It is translated as CSAPHRDHNEQFF.

This clonotype was detected only a few times. The chain uses TRBV10-3 and TRBJ2-7, with 10 bases aligning to TRBD2. CDR3 length equals 14 residues. V lost 5 bases, J lost 6 bases, and 7 bases stayed unmatched. Germline V CDR1 and CDR2: ENHRY, SYGVKD. This CDR3 reads CAISIIAGGSEQYF. CDR3 DNA sequence: TGTGCCATCAGTATAATAGCGGGAGGCTCCGAGCAGTACTTC.

This clonotype was counted between two and nine times. The CDR3 reads CASSSQFGSQETQYF. The CDR3 nucleotides read TGTGCCAGCAGCTCCCAATTCGGGTCACAAGAGACCCAGTACTTC. This chain uses TRBV7-6 with TRBJ2-5; D unresolved. Germline CDR1 SGHVS, CDR2 FNYEAQ. The CDR3 spans 15 residues. V was cut by 4 bases and J by 2 bases, with 14 bases left in between.

The V gene is TRBV20-1, the J gene TRBJ2-2; D gene unclear. Germline V gives CDR1 DFQATT, CDR2 SNEGSKA (reference sequence). V was clipped by 0 bases and J by 4 bases, with 18 bases between them. The CDR3 is made up of 17 amino acids. The CDR3 sequence: CSARDSRRDAGTGELFF. Written as DNA, the CDR3 is TGCAGTGCTAGAGATTCGCGGCGAGACGCCGGCACCGGGGAGCTGTTTTTT.

This chain uses TRBV4-3 with TRBJ2-7, with 11 nucleotides matching TRBD1. The V gene's germline CDR1 is LGHNA and CDR2 YSLEER. CDR3 size: 17 residues. V was pared by 1 base and J by 5 bases, with 10 bases of the junction left unmatched. CDR3 coding DNA: TGCGCCAGCAGCCAAGTCGTCGTCGGACAGGGGGCTCACGAGCAGTACTTC. Its translation: CASSQVVVGQGAHEQYF.

This rearrangement joins TRBV7-2 to TRBJ1-4, with a weak D call TRBD1 (5 bases). CDR3 length: 14 amino acids. Germline CDR1 is SGHTA and CDR2 is FQGNSA. Trimming took 5 bases from V and 5 from J, leaving 12 bases between them. The CDR3 reads CASSPDRRNEKLFF. In DNA, the CDR3 is TGTGCCAGCAGCCCCGACAGAAGGAATGAAAAACTGTTTTTT.